This passage covers 22 T cell receptor beta chains from one sample sequenced in a study of siplizumab effects on memory and regulatory T cells. The method was immunoSEQ multiplex PCR; TCRdb's version includes in-frame clones alone and lacks a portion of them. The sample includes around 110,000 clones, 90% to 95% of them seen just once. Sequencing was performed on non-Treg CD4+ T cells sorted from blood. These receptors all come from a human donor in good health.

The rearrangement links TRBV20-1 to TRBJ2-4; D gene uncertain. CDR3 length: 11 residues. Germline loops: CDR1 DFQATT, CDR2 SNEGSKA (reference sequence). With 7 bases removed from V and 3 bases from J, the gap between germline ends came to 7 bases. This chain's CDR3 is CSGYVKNIQYF. The CDR3 DNA reads TGCAGTGGATACGTCAAAAACATTCAGTACTTC.

The rearrangement joins TRBV6-5 to TRBJ2-2; D is uncertain. Germline V gives CDR1 MNHEY, CDR2 SVGAGI. The CDR3 is 16 amino acids. Trimming took off 4 bases at V and 5 bases at J, with 17 bases between the two ends. CDR3 sequence: CASSFSSGVGTGELFF. For the CDR3, the DNA is TGTGCCAGCAGTTTTTCCTCTGGGGTGGGGACCGGGGAGCTGTTTTTT.

This chain joins TRBV7-2 and TRBJ1-1; 9 bases are shared with TRBD1. CDR3 length equals 14 residues. V shed 4 bases, J shed 5 bases, and the junction held 5 bases outside the gene matches. CDR1 and CDR2 from the germline V gene are SGHTA and FQGNSA. The CDR3 bases are TGTGCCAGCAGCTCACAGGGGGCGAGGACTGAAGCTTTCTTT. It translates to CASSSQGARTEAFF.

The V call is TRBV5-8, the J call TRBJ2-4, with D perhaps TRBD1 (6 bases). Germline loops: CDR1 SGHTS, CDR2 YDEGEE. This CDR3 is 14 amino acids long. Deletions cut 1 base from V and 6 bases from J, with 11 bases between. For the CDR3, the DNA is TGTGCCAGCAGCTTGTCAGGGGTTGGAAACATTCAGTACTTC. It translates to CASSLSGVGNIQYF.

The chain couples TRBV5-6 to TRBJ1-4, with TRBD1 matching 7 bases. V lost 6 bases and J lost 0; bases outside the gene matches: 11. Looked up from germline, CDR1 is SGHDT and CDR2 is YYEEEE. This CDR3 spans 17 amino acids. The CDR3 region is CASTQGVADATNEKLFF. The CDR3 DNA reads as TGTGCCAGCACCCAGGGGGTAGCGGACGCAACTAATGAAAAACTGTTTTTT.

Details on this clone: The junction departs from germline at one end; a sequencing error may be responsible. The chain has TRBV18 and TRBJ2-7, with D unclear. The CDR3 contains 14 residues. CDR1 is KGHSH and CDR2 is LQKENI in the germline V gene. DNA of the CDR3: TGTGCCAGCTCATCACCGTCGGGCTCCTACGAGCAGTACTTC. This encodes CASSSPSGSYEQYF.

V is TRBV5-4 and J is TRBJ2-1; possibly TRBD1 for D (6 bases). V lost 0 bases to trimming and J lost 1 base, with 14 bases between them. The CDR3 is 17 residues long. CDR1 is SGHNT and CDR2 is YYREEE in the germline V gene (reference sequence). The CDR3 loop reads CASSLALGAVSYNEQFF. The CDR3 DNA follows: TGTGCCAGCAGCTTGGCCCTGGGGGCGGTTTCCTACAATGAGCAGTTCTTC.

The CDR3 DNA follows: TGTGCCAGCTTACCCACCCTGGGGGAGACCCAGTACTTC. This encodes CASLPTLGETQYF. This sequence joins TRBV18 and TRBJ2-5; no clear D gene. The CDR3 covers 13 residues. Trimming took off 7 bases at V and 5 bases at J, with 14 bases between the two ends. Germline-derived CDR1 and CDR2 are KGHSH and LQKENI.

The rearrangement links TRBV7-9 to TRBJ1-1; 8 bases map to TRBD1. The V gene's germline CDR1 is SEHNR and CDR2 FQNEAQ (reference sequence). This CDR3 contains 15 residues. J was trimmed by 0 bases and V by 5 bases; bases with no gene match: 5. CDR3 nucleotides: TGTGCCAGCAGCGCCCGACAGGGGATGAACACTGAAGCTTTCTTT. It codes for CASSARQGMNTEAFF.

The chain uses TRBV5-4 and TRBJ1-2, with 8 bases aligning to TRBD1. The CDR3 has 13 residues. V lost 4 bases and J lost 3; bases outside the gene matches: 2. CDR1 and CDR2 from the germline V gene are SGHNT and YYREEE (reference sequence). CDR3 nucleotide sequence: TGTGCCAGCAGCCCAGGGGGCTACTATGGCTACACCTTC. Protein: CASSPGGYYGYTF.

The chain recombines TRBV11-2 with TRBJ1-5; D is undetermined. Trimming took 0 bases from V and 7 from J, leaving 7 bases between them. The CDR3 sequence is 13 residues long. Per germline, CDR1 SGHAT and CDR2 FQNNGV. In DNA, the CDR3 is TGTGCCAGCAGCTTAGATCGGGCACAGCCCCAGCATTTT. This translates into CASSLDRAQPQHF.

The genes are TRBV6-6 and TRBJ1-5, with D maybe TRBD1 (5 bases). V was trimmed by 6 bases and J by 7 bases, leaving 19 bases between them. Germline CDR1 reads MNHNY; CDR2 reads SVGAGI (reference sequence). The CDR3 contains 15 residues. CDR3: CASRRSLGGEQPQHF. The CDR3 coding sequence is TGTGCCAGCAGAAGGTCCCTTGGGGGGGAACAGCCCCAGCATTTT.

For this clone: Other DNA sequences of this sample code for an identical CDR3. CDR3 protein: CASSRGNEQFF. In nucleotides, the CDR3 is TGTGCCAGCAGCCGGGGGAATGAGCAGTTCTTC. The chain recombines TRBV6-5 with TRBJ2-1; D is perhaps TRBD2 (6 bases). Looked up from germline, CDR1 is MNHEY and CDR2 is SVGAGI. V was clipped by 6 bases and J by 7 bases, with 7 bases between them. The CDR3 sequence is 11 residues long.

The chain uses TRBV6-1 and TRBJ2-7; unclear D gene. Germline V gene data show CDR1 as MNHNS and CDR2 as SASEGT. V lost 7 bases, J lost 2 bases, and 18 bases lay in between. The CDR3 runs 15 residues. The CDR3 sequence is CASTPAVNSPYEQYF. The CDR3 DNA sequence: TGTGCCAGCACGCCAGCAGTGAACAGTCCCTACGAGCAGTACTTC.

The rearrangement links TRBV7-2 to TRBJ1-1, with D unresolved. The CDR3 loop spans 13 amino acids. CDR1 and CDR2 from the germline V gene are SGHTA and FQGNSA. Trimming removed 0 bases from V and 2 bases from J, with 4 bases in between. CDR3: CASSLARNTEAFF. The CDR3 region has the DNA TGTGCCAGCAGCTTAGCGCGTAACACTGAAGCTTTCTTT.

The rearrangement links TRBV27 to TRBJ1-4; D is undetermined. CDR1 is MNHEY and CDR2 is SMNVEV in the germline V gene (reference sequence). The CDR3 extends over 15 amino acids. V lost 5 bases and J lost 5, with 15 bases in between. The CDR3 nucleotides are TGTGCCAGCAGTCAGAGGACTCCCTCCAATGAAAAACTGTTTTTT. Translating gives CASSQRTPSNEKLFF.

This clone is a singleton in its sample. The chain uses TRBV21-1 and TRBJ1-1; the table's D gene call, TRBD1, was not cross checked with the DNA. TRBV21-1 is marked as a pseudogene. The CDR3 length is 14 residues. Here the CDR3 DNA reads TGTGCCAGCTACACCTCATGGCAGGATGTTTTGGCTTTCTTT. Residues: CASYTSWQDVLAFF.

This chain uses TRBV6-1 with TRBJ2-3; 7 positions agree with TRBD1. The germline V gene has CDR1 MNHNS and CDR2 SASEGT. The CDR3 consists of 14 residues. V shed 7 bases and J 1 base; nucleotides not matched to a gene: 5. The CDR3 region has the DNA TGTGCCAGCAATCCCACAGGGGGCACAGATACGCAGTATTTT. It yields the protein CASNPTGGTDTQYF.

This chain uses TRBV5-1 with TRBJ2-7; D possibly uses TRBD1 or TRBD2 (6 bases each). V lost 1 base and J lost 7, with 21 bases in between. This CDR3 is built from 16 residues. Per germline, CDR1 SGHRS and CDR2 YFSETQ. The CDR3 sequence: CASSLSGAHSFGEQYF. CDR3 in DNA: TGCGCCAGCAGCTTGTCGGGGGCGCATAGTTTTGGAGAGCAGTACTTC.

The rearrangement links TRBV6-5 to TRBJ1-5; D not resolved. The germline V and J ends were trimmed by 7 bases and 5 bases, with 9 bases remaining between them. Germline V lookup: CDR1 MNHEY, CDR2 SVGAGI. This CDR3 has 12 amino acids. CDR3 loop: CASTNGDQPQHF. The CDR3, as DNA: TGTGCCAGCACGAACGGGGATCAGCCCCAGCATTTT.

The chain recombines TRBV25-1 with TRBJ1-2; tentative D call: TRBD1 (5 bases). Trimming took 2 bases from V and 2 from J, leaving 6 bases between them. The CDR3 extends over 13 amino acids. Germline values: CDR1 MGHDK, CDR2 SYGVNS. The CDR3 region has the DNA TGTGCCAGCAGTGAAGCAGGGAACTATGGCTACACCTTC. This gives the protein CASSEAGNYGYTF.

V gene TRBV4-1 combines with J gene TRBJ2-1; D call uncertain. Per the germline V gene, CDR1 is MGHRA and CDR2 is YSYEKL. The CDR3 covers 17 residues. The V gene lost 0 bases and the J gene lost 0 bases, with 12 bases spanning the gap. The CDR3 region is CASSQDPSRNSYNEQFF. In DNA form, the CDR3 reads TGCGCCAGCAGCCAAGATCCCTCCCGGAACTCCTACAATGAGCAGTTCTTC.